These 16 T cell receptor beta chains originate from one sample sequenced in a study of blood T cells in healthy people across ages. Using a J-beta primer mix together with a sample-barcoded 5' primer, a second PCR was run for about 6 to 11 cycles. In TCRdb, the 5' RACE reads were re-called with MiXCR into one record per CDR3 protein. The top ten clones hold approximately 23% of a sample with fewer than 700,000 distinct CDR3 sequences, under 55% of them seen once. Material: blood. The receptors derive from a man of 80 years or more in good health.

This clonotype was seen many times. The chain uses TRBV5-1 and TRBJ2-4; D possibly corresponds to TRBD2 (6 bases). Trimming cost V 4 bases and J 4 bases, with 12 bases left between them. Germline V lookup: CDR1 SGHRS, CDR2 YFSETQ. The CDR3 contains 14 residues. As DNA, the CDR3 is TGCGCCAGCAGCACCGGGGGAGAAAAAAACATTCAGTACTTC. It is translated as CASSTGGEKNIQYF.

This clonotype was seen repeatedly, ten times or more. The chain combines TRBV4-3 with TRBJ2-1; no reliable D call. This CDR3 spans 15 amino acids. The ends were cut back, 0 bases at V and 2 bases at J, with 8 bases in the middle. Germline values: CDR1 LGHNA, CDR2 YSLEER. For the CDR3, the DNA is TGCGCCAGCAGCCAAGATACGGGCCCCTACAATGAGCAGTTCTTC. Its translation: CASSQDTGPYNEQFF.

In DNA, the CDR3 is TGCAGTGCTCCGGACAGATCCGGGACTCACCCCTACGAGCAGTACTTC. This sequence encodes CSAPDRSGTHPYEQYF. The chain joins TRBV20-1 to TRBJ2-7, with D perhaps TRBD1 or TRBD2 (6 bases each). The length of the CDR3 is 16 residues. Germline lookup yields CDR1 DFQATT and CDR2 SNEGSKA (reference sequence). With 5 bases removed from V and 2 bases from J, the gap between germline ends came to 22 bases.

The chain links TRBV12-3 or TRBV12-4 to TRBJ1-5, with a possible D match to TRBD1 (6 bases). V shed 7 bases and J shed 3 bases, with 13 bases lying between them. The CDR3 sequence is 14 residues long. CDR3 residues: CASTLGGDNQPQHF. CDR3 coding DNA: TGTGCCAGCACCTTAGGGGGGGACAATCAGCCCCAGCATTTT.

Comment on this clonotype: The junction does not match germline at one end; this may be a read error. J is TRBJ2-1 and V is TRBV7-9; perhaps D is TRBD1 or TRBD2 (5 bases each). Germline V gene data show CDR1 as SEHNR and CDR2 as FQNEAQ (reference sequence). The CDR3 runs to 13 residues. This CDR3 is CSSSLGVYDEQFF. CDR3 in DNA: TGTTCCAGCAGCCTGGGGGTATACGATGAGCAGTTCTTC.

This clonotype appeared many times. V gene TRBV6-6 combines with J gene TRBJ2-7; 7 nucleotides line up with TRBD1. The CDR3 spans 14 residues. Germline V gene lookup returns CDR1 MNHNY and CDR2 SVGAGI (reference sequence). V lost 0 bases and J lost 3; bases outside the gene matches: 2. CDR3 loop: CASSYSGQVYEQYF. The CDR3 coding sequence is TGTGCCAGCAGTTACTCCGGACAGGTCTACGAGCAGTACTTC.

Comments on this clonotype: Given the absence of the conserved phenylalanine or tryptophan at the CDR3 end, a read error is likely. This sequence joins TRBV6-6 and TRBJ2-7; TRBD1 agrees at 7 bases. The J segment lost 7 bases and the V segment lost 6 bases, leaving 9 bases of the junction unmatched. Germline V gene lookup returns CDR1 MNHNY and CDR2 SVGAGI (reference sequence). The length of the CDR3 is 13 residues. The CDR3 protein is CASRNSDRHEQYS. CDR3 DNA: TGTGCCAGCAGAAACTCGGACAGGCATGAGCAGTACTCC.

This chain connects TRBV27 to TRBJ2-1, with a weak D call TRBD1 (5 bases). V lost 2 bases and J lost 4, with 12 bases in between. The CDR3 loop spans 15 amino acids. Germline values: CDR1 MNHEY, CDR2 SMNVEV (reference sequence). CDR3 sequence reads: CASSLGAGRYNEQFF. The CDR3 bases are TGTGCCAGCAGTTTAGGCGCAGGGCGGTACAATGAGCAGTTCTTC.

The chain couples TRBV27 to TRBJ2-3; 8 bases map to TRBD1. Germline CDR1 MNHEY, CDR2 SMNVEV (reference sequence). Unmatched junction bases numbered 5, after V lost 4 bases and J lost 2 bases. The CDR3 has 15 amino acids. In DNA, the CDR3 is TGTGCCAGCAGTTGGACAGGGCGCTTCACAGATACGCAGTATTTT. It translates to CASSWTGRFTDTQYF.

V is TRBV20-1 and J is TRBJ2-1; TRBD1 matches 9 bases. CDR1 and CDR2 from the germline V gene are DFQATT and SNEGSKA (reference sequence). V lost 5 bases, J lost 10 bases, and 6 bases stayed unmatched. The CDR3 runs to 12 residues. CDR3 nucleotides: TGCAGTGCTCCCGGACAGGGGCGCGAGCAGTTCTTC. Translation gives CSAPGQGREQFF.

The chain recombines TRBV7-9 with TRBJ2-5, with a weak D call TRBD1 (6 bases). The V gene lost 5 bases and the J gene lost 0 bases, with 16 bases spanning the gap. CDR3 length equals 16 residues. Germline V gene sequence: CDR1 SEHNR, CDR2 FQNEAQ (reference sequence). In nucleotides, the CDR3 is TGTGCCAGCAGCAACAGGGTCGTCGGCCACCAAGAGACCCAGTACTTC. This codes for CASSNRVVGHQETQYF.

The chain couples TRBV12-3 or TRBV12-4 to TRBJ1-2; D is possibly TRBD1 (5 bases). The CDR3 has 13 amino acids. Trimming left V 2 bases short and J 3 bases short, with 7 bases between. CDR3 sequence (DNA): TGTGCCAGCAGTTTACAGGGATACTATGGCTACACCTTC. This encodes CASSLQGYYGYTF.

The chain carries TRBV4-1 and TRBJ1-2, with unresolved D. The CDR3 runs to 14 residues. Looked up from germline, CDR1 is MGHRA and CDR2 is YSYEKL. V was shortened by 0 bases and J by 4 bases, with 9 bases between the two germline ends. The chain's CDR3 is CASSQDGSCYGYTF. The CDR3 coding sequence is TGCGCCAGCAGCCAAGATGGGTCTTGCTATGGCTACACCTTC.

The chain couples TRBV15 to TRBJ2-1, with D perhaps TRBD1 (6 bases). Germline V gene sequence: CDR1 LNHNV, CDR2 YYDKDF (reference sequence). V was trimmed by 4 bases and J by 9 bases, leaving 19 bases between them. The CDR3 runs 15 residues. The chain's CDR3 is CATSKGTSFVGEQFF. The DNA for the CDR3 is TGTGCCACCAGCAAGGGGACATCTTTTGTCGGTGAGCAGTTCTTC.

This clonotype occurred once. V and J are TRBV4-3 and TRBJ2-3; 10 bases line up with TRBD2. Germline CDR1 reads LGHNA; CDR2 reads YSLEER. The V segment lost 0 bases and the J segment 0 bases; nucleotides outside the gene matches: 12. The CDR3 is 20 amino acids. The CDR3 loop is CASSQERASGGASSTDTQYF. The CDR3 nucleotides read TGCGCCAGCAGCCAAGAGAGGGCTAGCGGGGGTGCTTCTAGCACAGATACGCAGTATTTT.

As DNA, the CDR3 is TGCAGCGTTGCCGACCAGGGGGACAATGAGCAGTTCTTC. As protein: CSVADQGDNEQFF. The J gene is TRBJ2-1, the V gene TRBV29-1, with 7 bases aligning to TRBD1. There are 13 residues in the CDR3. V shed 4 bases and J 5 bases; nucleotides not matched to a gene: 5. Germline CDR1 and CDR2: SQVTM and ANQGSEA.